One and the same sample provided the 5 T cell receptor beta chains below, sequenced in a study of preoperative IRX-2 immunotherapy in early breast cancer (dated by TCRdb to between 2017 and 2020). What this sample's treatment or condition label stands for: preoperative locoregional IRX-2 cytokine immunotherapy. Library preparation was by the immunoSEQ multiplex PCR assay. The table comes from immuneACCESS by way of TCRdb, which keeps in-frame sequences with V and J called. Part of the clones is missing from these tables; in studies checked, under half for an unresolved V gene and the rest for unknown reasons. This sample is represented by some 30,000 clones; 90% of them were singletons. The ten largest clones capture 9.8% of the sample. Sampling took place from a patient treated with IRX-2 immunotherapy. Receptors were obtained from a human donor with breast cancer.

Comment on this clone: Sequence at one end of the junction differs from germline and may be a read error. The chain couples TRBV14 to TRBJ1-1; D not certain. This CDR3 spans 16 amino acids. The germline gives CDR1 SGHDN, CDR2 FVKESK. CDR3 bases: TGTGCCAGCAGTCAAGCCCTCAGTGGAGGAGAGTCTGAAGCTTTCTTT. This gives the protein CASSQALSGGESEAFF.

The chain is built from TRBV11-2 and TRBJ2-3; no clear D gene. V was pared by 2 bases and J by 6 bases, with 3 bases between. This CDR3 contains 11 residues. The germline CDR1 and CDR2 sequences are SGHAT and FQNNGV. The CDR3 reads CASSLSDTQYF. In DNA, the CDR3 is TGTGCCAGCAGCTTAAGCGATACGCAGTATTTT.

This clone was recorded a few times. This sequence joins TRBV5-1 and TRBJ2-1; D is unclear. From germline, CDR1 is SGHRS and CDR2 YFSETQ. The V end lost 3 bases, the J end lost 10 bases, and 8 bases lay between the germline ends. The CDR3 sequence is 11 residues long. CDR3 protein: CASSSESEQFF. The DNA for the CDR3 is TGCGCCAGCAGCTCGGAGTCAGAGCAGTTCTTC.

The chain is built from TRBV28 and TRBJ1-6; D uncertain. CDR1 and CDR2 (germline): MDHEN, SYDVKM. CDR3 size: 15 residues. Trimming pared 5 bases from V and 9 bases from J, leaving 17 bases between. The CDR3 coding sequence is TGTGCCAGCAGTAATCCCTTGGGAGTGGGTTCACCCCTCCACTTT. It specifies CASSNPLGVGSPLHF.

The V gene is TRBV15, the J gene TRBJ2-7; D possibly uses TRBD1 or TRBD2 (5 bases each). The CDR3 sequence is 14 residues long. Germline-derived CDR1 and CDR2 are LNHNV and YYDKDF (reference sequence). V lost 5 bases and J 7 bases, leaving 18 bases between the germline ends. CDR3 coding DNA: TGTGCCACCAGCCCCCGGGACCGCTCTGATGAGCAGTACTTC. Translated, it gives CATSPRDRSDEQYF. The whole variable domain, remainder taken from reference TRBV15 and TRBJ2-7, is DAMVIQNPRYQVTQFGKPVTLSCSQTLNHNVMYWYQQKSSQAPKLLFHYYDKDFNNEADTPDNFQSRRPNTSFCFLDIRSPGLGDTAMYLCATSPRDRSDEQYFGPGTRLTVT.